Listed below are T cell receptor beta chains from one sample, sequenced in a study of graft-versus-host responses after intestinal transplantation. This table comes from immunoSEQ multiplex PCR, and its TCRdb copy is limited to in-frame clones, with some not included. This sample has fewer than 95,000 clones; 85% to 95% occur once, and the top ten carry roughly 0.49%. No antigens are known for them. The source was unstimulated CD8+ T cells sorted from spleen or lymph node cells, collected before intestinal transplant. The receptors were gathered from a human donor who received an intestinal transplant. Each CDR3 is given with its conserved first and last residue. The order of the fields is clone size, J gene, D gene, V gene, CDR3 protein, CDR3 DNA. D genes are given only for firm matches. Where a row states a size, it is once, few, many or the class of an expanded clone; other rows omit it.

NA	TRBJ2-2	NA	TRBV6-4	CASRFGTSNTGELFF	TGTGCCAGCAGGTTTGGGACTTCCAACACCGGGGAGCTGTTTTTT
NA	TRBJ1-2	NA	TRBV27	CASSFSGTDGYTF	TGTGCCAGCAGTTTTTCAGGGACTGATGGCTACACCTTC
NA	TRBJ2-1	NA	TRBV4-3	CASKDGGLSNEQFF	TGCGCCAGCAAGGACGGGGGTTTAAGCAATGAGCAGTTCTTC
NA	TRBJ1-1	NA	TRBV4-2	CASSHQGGTEAFF	TGTGCCAGCAGCCACCAAGGAGGCACTGAAGCTTTCTTT
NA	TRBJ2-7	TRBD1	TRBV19	CASSPGQGAVYEQYF	TGTGCCAGTAGTCCGGGACAGGGGGCTGTCTACGAGCAGTACTTC
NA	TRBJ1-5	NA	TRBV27	CASSLSSGTNQPQHF	TGTGCCAGCAGTTTATCATCCGGGACAAATCAGCCCCAGCATTTT
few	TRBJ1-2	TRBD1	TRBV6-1	CASSEGDRDYGYTF	TGTGCCAGCAGTGAAGGGGACAGGGACTATGGCTACACCTTC
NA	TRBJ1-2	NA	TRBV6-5	CASSGQLFGYTF	TGTGCCAGCAGTGGACAGTTATTCGGCTACACCTTC
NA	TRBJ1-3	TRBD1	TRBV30	CAWSPGQVGNTIYF	TGTGCCTGGAGTCCGGGACAGGTTGGAAACACCATATATTTT
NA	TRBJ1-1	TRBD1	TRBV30	CAWSVPGTGVDTEAFF	TGTGCCTGGAGTGTACCCGGGACAGGGGTGGATACTGAAGCTTTCTTT
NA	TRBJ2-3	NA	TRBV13	CASRLVLTDTQYF	TGTGCCAGCAGACTGGTACTAACAGATACGCAGTATTTT
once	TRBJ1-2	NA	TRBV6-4	CASSANGADTPRLGYTF	TGTGCCAGCAGTGCCAACGGTGCCGACACTCCCCGCCTTGGCTACACCTTC
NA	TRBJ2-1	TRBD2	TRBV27	CASSLAGGPYNEQFF	TGTGCCAGCAGTCTAGCGGGAGGACCCTACAATGAGCAGTTCTTC
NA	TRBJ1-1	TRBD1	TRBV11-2	CASSLGQGAGTEAFF	TGTGCCAGCAGCCTTGGACAGGGGGCTGGAACTGAAGCTTTCTTT
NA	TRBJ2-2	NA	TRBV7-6	CASSFSTLNTGELFF	TGTGCCAGCAGCTTTAGTACTCTTAACACCGGGGAGCTGTTTTTT
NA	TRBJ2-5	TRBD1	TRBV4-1	CASSLTTGEETQYF	TGCGCCAGCAGTCTTACGACAGGGGAAGAGACCCAGTACTTC
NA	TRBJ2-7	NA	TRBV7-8	CASSFAGHEQYF	TGTGCCAGCAGCTTCGCAGGCCACGAGCAGTACTTC
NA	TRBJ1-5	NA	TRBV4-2	CASSPRGGASSQPQHF	TGTGCCAGCAGCCCTAGGGGGGGGGCTTCCAGTCAGCCCCAGCATTTT
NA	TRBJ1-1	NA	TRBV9	CASSVEGPAGTGNTEAFF	TGTGCCAGCAGCGTAGAAGGTCCGGCGGGGACGGGCAACACTGAAGCTTTCTTT
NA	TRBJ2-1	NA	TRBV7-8	CASSLVRGSASSYNEQFF	TGTGCCAGCAGCTTAGTGAGGGGGAGCGCGAGCTCCTACAATGAGCAGTTCTTC
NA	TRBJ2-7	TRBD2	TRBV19	CASSIGSSRYSSGYEQYF	TGTGCCAGTAGTATAGGCTCCTCACGTTATTCTAGCGGCTACGAGCAGTACTTC
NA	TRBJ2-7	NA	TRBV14	CASSQTPGIRSYEQYF	TGTGCCAGCAGCCAAACGCCGGGGATCCGCTCCTACGAGCAGTACTTC
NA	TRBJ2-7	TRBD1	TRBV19	CATGQGSYEQYF	TGTGCCACAGGACAGGGTTCCTACGAGCAGTACTTC
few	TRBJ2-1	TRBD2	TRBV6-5	CASSPTSGSYNEQFF	TGTGCCAGCAGTCCCACTAGCGGGAGTTACAATGAGCAGTTCTTC
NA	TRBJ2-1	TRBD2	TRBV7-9	CASSLTASGSYNEQFF	TGTGCCAGCAGCTTAACCGCTAGCGGGAGCTACAATGAGCAGTTCTTC
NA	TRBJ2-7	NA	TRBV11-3	CASSPTSDRYEQYF	TGTGCCAGCAGCCCAACCAGCGACAGGTACGAGCAGTACTTC
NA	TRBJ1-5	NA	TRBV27	CASRPDSSSPDSNQPQHF	TGTGCCAGCCGGCCGGACAGTTCAAGCCCCGATAGCAATCAGCCCCAGCATTTT
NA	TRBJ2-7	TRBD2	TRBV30	CAWTSNPSGGLLYEQYF	TGTGCCTGGACCTCTAATCCTAGCGGGGGGCTCTTGTACGAGCAGTACTTC
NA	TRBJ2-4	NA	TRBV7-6	CASSQTGPGGLQYF	TGTGCCAGCAGCCAGACGGGCCCCGGGGGGCTTCAGTACTTC
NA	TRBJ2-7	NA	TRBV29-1	CSAWGGSIGNEQYF	TGCAGCGCCTGGGGAGGATCTATAGGGAACGAGCAGTACTTC
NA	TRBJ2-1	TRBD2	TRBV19	CASSIYRLAEHNEQFF	TGTGCCAGTAGTATCTACCGACTAGCGGAGCACAATGAGCAGTTCTTC
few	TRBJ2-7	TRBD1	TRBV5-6	CASSLGDSEQYF	TGTGCCAGCAGCTTGGGGGACAGCGAGCAGTACTTC
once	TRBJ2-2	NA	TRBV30	CAWSGRGNTGELFF	TGTGCCTGGAGTGGGCGGGGGAACACCGGGGAGCTGTTTTTT
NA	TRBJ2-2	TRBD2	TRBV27	CASSLGRGSGELFF	TGTGCCAGCAGTTTAGGGAGGGGATCCGGGGAGCTGTTTTTT
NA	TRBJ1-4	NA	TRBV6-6	CASSYSSGRSNEKLFF	TGTGCCAGCAGTTACTCGAGCGGACGGTCTAATGAAAAACTGTTTTTT
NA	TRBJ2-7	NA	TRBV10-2	CASQNPYSYEQYF	TGCGCCAGCCAAAACCCCTACTCCTACGAGCAGTACTTC
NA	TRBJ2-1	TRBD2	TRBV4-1	CASSPAGTSSYNEQFF	TGCGCCAGCAGCCCTGCCGGGACTAGCTCCTACAATGAGCAGTTCTTC